This is a list of T cell receptor beta chains from one sample in a study of blood T cell repertoires in COVID-19. Produced via immunoSEQ multiplex PCR; TCRdb's table is partial and in-frame only. The data hold around 100,000 clones, with over 65% observed a single time. Material for sequencing was peripheral blood. The receptors were sampled from a woman aged 35 to 49 with acute or convalescent COVID-19. Each CDR3 is given with its conserved first and last residue. D genes are given only for firm matches. The size of a clone is reported for some rows only, either as once, few or many, or as a class for expanded clones.

size: once
D: .
V: TRBV30
J: TRBJ1-2
DNA: TGTGCCTGGAAACAAACCGGGACTAATGGCTACACCTTC
CDR3: CAWKQTGTNGYTF

size: .
D: TRBD1
V: TRBV29-1
J: TRBJ2-7
DNA: TGCAGCGTTGGACAGGGGTTATCCTACGAGCAGTACTTC
CDR3: CSVGQGLSYEQYF

size: .
D: .
V: TRBV9
J: TRBJ2-3
DNA: TGTGCCAGCAGCGTAAGATTCGGGGGAGGTCGGGCGGATACGCAGTATTTT
CDR3: CASSVRFGGGRADTQYF

size: .
D: TRBD1
V: TRBV3-1/TRBV3-2
J: TRBJ1-6
DNA: TGTGCCAGCAGCCAAATTACAGGGGGGGGTTCACCCCTCCACTTT
CDR3: CASSQITGGGSPLHF

size: .
D: .
V: TRBV5-5
J: TRBJ2-1
DNA: TGTGCCAGCAGCTTGGTTCAGTCCCTCGGAGATGAGCAGTTCTTC
CDR3: CASSLVQSLGDEQFF

size: .
D: TRBD2
V: TRBV7-3
J: TRBJ2-5
DNA: TGTGCCAGCAGCTTAGAAACTAGCGGGGGGATAGTCCAAGAGACCCAGTACTTC
CDR3: CASSLETSGGIVQETQYF

size: .
D: .
V: TRBV6-1
J: TRBJ1-1
DNA: TGTGCCAGCAGTGAACAGGGTAACACTGAAGCTTTCTTT
CDR3: CASSEQGNTEAFF

size: .
D: TRBD1
V: TRBV2
J: TRBJ1-1
DNA: TGTGCCAGCACTCTTACAGGGGGCGTCCAGGCTTTCTTT
CDR3: CASTLTGGVQAFF

size: .
D: TRBD2
V: TRBV11-2
J: TRBJ2-2
DNA: TGTGCCAGCAGCCGCTTCCGGACTAGCCCGAACACCGGGGAGCTGTTTTTT
CDR3: CASSRFRTSPNTGELFF

size: .
D: TRBD1
V: TRBV5-6
J: TRBJ2-7
DNA: TGTGCCAGCAGCTTGTACGGACAGGCAGTCGGCCACGAGCAGTACTTC
CDR3: CASSLYGQAVGHEQYF

size: .
D: .
V: TRBV3-1/TRBV3-2
J: TRBJ1-6
DNA: TGTGCCAGCAGCCAAGGGGCGCAGGGTATTAATTCACCCCTCCACTTT
CDR3: CASSQGAQGINSPLHF

size: once
D: TRBD2
V: TRBV20-1
J: TRBJ2-3
DNA: TGCAGTGCTAGTGCCAGGGAGCGGGATCTCACAGATACGCAGTATTTT
CDR3: CSASARERDLTDTQYF

size: .
D: TRBD1
V: TRBV7-9
J: TRBJ2-6
DNA: TGTGCCAGCAGCTTTCGACAGGGGTCTTCGGTTTGGGCCAACGTCCTGACTTTC
CDR3: CASSFRQGSSVWANVLTF

size: .
D: .
V: TRBV5-1
J: TRBJ2-2
DNA: TGCGCCAGCAGCCAGGAGAACACCGGGGAGCTGTTTTTT
CDR3: CASSQENTGELFF

size: .
D: TRBD2
V: TRBV7-2
J: TRBJ2-7
DNA: TGTGCCAGCAGCTTCGGACTAGCGGGGGGCCTGACCTACGAGCAGTACTTC
CDR3: CASSFGLAGGLTYEQYF

size: .
D: .
V: TRBV2
J: TRBJ2-1
DNA: TGTGCCAGCAACCTTGAACTTAGCTCCTACAATGAGCAGTTCTTC
CDR3: CASNLELSSYNEQFF

size: .
D: TRBD1
V: TRBV6-2/TRBV6-3
J: TRBJ2-4
DNA: TGTGCCAGCAGTTCCCTGAGGACAGGGTGGGTTGGCATTCAGTACTTC
CDR3: CASSSLRTGWVGIQYF

size: .
D: TRBD2
V: TRBV7-2
J: TRBJ2-3
DNA: TGTGCCAGCAGCTTCGGACTAGCCCAGCCAGATACGCAGTATTTT
CDR3: CASSFGLAQPDTQYF

size: .
D: TRBD2
V: TRBV3-1/TRBV3-2
J: TRBJ2-7
DNA: TGTGCCAGCAGCCAAGAACTAGCGGGGTTATCCTACGAGCAGTACTTC
CDR3: CASSQELAGLSYEQYF

size: .
D: TRBD1
V: TRBV19
J: TRBJ1-5
DNA: TGTGCCAGTACCCCCGGGACAGGCAATCAGCCCCAGCATTTT
CDR3: CASTPGTGNQPQHF

size: .
D: TRBD1
V: TRBV5-5
J: TRBJ1-1
DNA: TGTGCCAGCAGCTTGTTTTTGGGACAGATGAACACTGAAGCTTTCTTT
CDR3: CASSLFLGQMNTEAFF

size: .
D: .
V: TRBV19
J: TRBJ2-5
DNA: TGTGCCAGTAGTATAGGGACTTTAAGGGGGGAGACCCAGTACTTC
CDR3: CASSIGTLRGETQYF

size: few
D: TRBD2
V: TRBV19
J: TRBJ2-4
DNA: TGTGCCAGTTCGGCGGGGGGGGACATTCAGTACTTC
CDR3: CASSAGGDIQYF

size: .
D: .
V: TRBV5-1
J: TRBJ2-1
DNA: TGCGCCAGCAGCTTGGACTCGCCCCACAATGAGCAGTTCTTC
CDR3: CASSLDSPHNEQFF

size: once
D: .
V: TRBV2
J: TRBJ1-1
DNA: TGTGCCAGCAGATACAGGGCTGGCACTGAAGCTTTCTTT
CDR3: CASRYRAGTEAFF

size: .
D: TRBD1
V: TRBV30
J: TRBJ2-6
DNA: TGTGCCTGGAGTGTATACAGGGGGCTAGGGGCCAACGTCCTGACTTTC
CDR3: CAWSVYRGLGANVLTF

size: few
D: TRBD2
V: TRBV5-4
J: TRBJ2-2
DNA: TGTGCCAGCAGCTTAGGACTAGATCGCAGCGGGGAGCTGTTTTTT
CDR3: CASSLGLDRSGELFF

size: .
D: TRBD1
V: TRBV5-1
J: TRBJ1-2
DNA: TGCGCCAGCAGCGGGGGACAGGCATGGGATGGCTACACCTTC
CDR3: CASSGGQAWDGYTF

size: few
D: .
V: TRBV11-2
J: TRBJ1-2
DNA: TGTGCCAGCAGCTCCCGGACAGCGCACTATGGCTACACCTTC
CDR3: CASSSRTAHYGYTF

size: .
D: TRBD1
V: TRBV7-9
J: TRBJ2-2
DNA: TGTGCCAGCAGCCTAACATGGACAGGGGGCACCGGGGAGCTGTTTTTT
CDR3: CASSLTWTGGTGELFF

size: .
D: TRBD1
V: TRBV19
J: TRBJ1-4
DNA: TGTGCCAGTAGTACTGTCGGGACAGGGGGTGAAAAACTGTTTTTT
CDR3: CASSTVGTGGEKLFF

size: .
D: .
V: TRBV7-2
J: TRBJ1-4
DNA: TGTGCCAGCAGCTTAGATTTTACGCGGGCAACTAATGAAAAACTGTTTTTT
CDR3: CASSLDFTRATNEKLFF

size: .
D: TRBD2
V: TRBV12-3/TRBV12-4
J: TRBJ2-1
DNA: TGTGCCAGCAGTTTAGTAGGAGGACTAGGGATGTTCTTC
CDR3: CASSLVGGLGMFF

size: .
D: TRBD1
V: TRBV6-5
J: TRBJ1-2
DNA: TGTGCCAGCAGTTCCACAGGGGACTATGGCTACACCTTC
CDR3: CASSSTGDYGYTF

size: .
D: TRBD2
V: TRBV2
J: TRBJ2-7
DNA: TGTGCCAGCAGGAAGCGGGACGGATCGGGAGGGGACGAGCAGTACTTC
CDR3: CASRKRDGSGGDEQYF

size: .
D: TRBD2
V: TRBV3-1/TRBV3-2
J: TRBJ2-1
DNA: TGTGCCAGCAGCCAAAGTAGCGGGGGCCTGTCCTACAATGAGCAGTTCTTC
CDR3: CASSQSSGGLSYNEQFF

size: .
D: .
V: TRBV19
J: TRBJ1-1
DNA: TGTGCCAGTAGTATCTCGGTGAACACTGAAGCTTTCTTT
CDR3: CASSISVNTEAFF

size: few
D: .
V: TRBV5-6
J: TRBJ1-1
DNA: TGTGCCAGCAACCCGCGGGGGGCGGTGACCACTGAAGCTTTCTTT
CDR3: CASNPRGAVTTEAFF

size: .
D: .
V: TRBV6-4
J: TRBJ1-2
DNA: TGTGCCAGCAGTAGGGAGGGCAGCTATGGCTACACCTTC
CDR3: CASSREGSYGYTF

size: .
D: TRBD1
V: TRBV6-6
J: TRBJ1-4
DNA: TGTGCCAGCACCCAAACAGGGGGTGATGAAAAACTGTTTTTT
CDR3: CASTQTGGDEKLFF

size: .
D: TRBD1
V: TRBV5-1
J: TRBJ2-7
DNA: TGCGCCAGCAGCCATGGGACAGGCCAAGGCGAGCAGTACTTC
CDR3: CASSHGTGQGEQYF

size: .
D: .
V: TRBV3-1/TRBV3-2
J: TRBJ1-1
DNA: TGTGCCAGCAGCCAGGGGGGGGTCACTGAAGCTTTCTTT
CDR3: CASSQGGVTEAFF

size: .
D: TRBD1
V: TRBV29-1
J: TRBJ2-7
DNA: TGCAGCGTACGGACAGGATTATCCTACGAGCAGTACTTC
CDR3: CSVRTGLSYEQYF

size: .
D: TRBD1
V: TRBV7-9
J: TRBJ1-1
DNA: TGTGCCATCATACAGGGGGTGAACACTGAAGCTTTCTTT
CDR3: CAIIQGVNTEAFF

size: few
D: TRBD2
V: TRBV3-1/TRBV3-2
J: TRBJ2-7
DNA: TGTGCCAGCAGCTCAAGAGAAAGCCTAGCGGGGGTACACCCCTACGAGCAGTACTTC
CDR3: CASSSRESLAGVHPYEQYF

size: .
D: .
V: TRBV7-9
J: TRBJ2-1
DNA: TGTGCCAGCAGCCGTTACACTTCCCGGGACAAGTACAATGAGCAGTTCTTC
CDR3: CASSRYTSRDKYNEQFF

size: few
D: TRBD1
V: TRBV2
J: TRBJ1-5
DNA: TGTGCCAGCAGGCCACAGGGGTCCCTTAGCAATCAGCCCCAGCATTTT
CDR3: CASRPQGSLSNQPQHF

size: .
D: .
V: TRBV28
J: TRBJ1-5
DNA: TGTGCCAGCAGTTCTCCCGTCCCTCTTTTTAATCAGCCCCAGCATTTT
CDR3: CASSSPVPLFNQPQHF

size: .
D: .
V: TRBV5-4
J: TRBJ1-6
DNA: TGTGCCACCGTGGACGGGGGAGGTCTGGATAATTCACCCCTCCACTTT
CDR3: CATVDGGGLDNSPLHF

size: .
D: .
V: TRBV4-1
J: TRBJ1-3
DNA: TGCGCCAGCAGCCAAGTCGGCAGGATGGGAAACACCATATATTTT
CDR3: CASSQVGRMGNTIYF

size: .
D: .
V: TRBV7-9
J: TRBJ1-1
DNA: TGTGCCAGCAGCTACGAGCCCAGGGCGACCACTGAAGCTTTCTTT
CDR3: CASSYEPRATTEAFF

size: .
D: TRBD1
V: TRBV27
J: TRBJ1-5
DNA: TGTGCCAGCAGACCCGGGACAGGGGGCAATCAGCCCCAGCATTTT
CDR3: CASRPGTGGNQPQHF

size: .
D: .
V: TRBV7-2
J: TRBJ1-2
DNA: TGTGCCAGCAGCTCGGATGCTCACTACGGGACAAGGGGTCACACCTTC
CDR3: CASSSDAHYGTRGHTF

size: once
D: .
V: TRBV9
J: TRBJ2-3
DNA: TGTGCCAGCAGAAGAGGGATGGGCACAGATACGCAGTATTTT
CDR3: CASRRGMGTDTQYF

size: once
D: TRBD1
V: TRBV6-5
J: TRBJ1-6
DNA: TGTGCCAGCCGCCTTACAGGGGACAATTCACCCCTCCACTTT
CDR3: CASRLTGDNSPLHF

size: once
D: .
V: TRBV18
J: TRBJ2-3
DNA: TGTGCCAGCTCACCACCTGGGGGGGCTACAGATACGCAGTATTTT
CDR3: CASSPPGGATDTQYF

size: once
D: .
V: TRBV27
J: TRBJ1-2
DNA: TGTGCCAGCAGTTTATCGCCCGGGGGGAGCTATGGCTACACCTTC
CDR3: CASSLSPGGSYGYTF

size: .
D: TRBD1
V: TRBV19
J: TRBJ1-2
DNA: TGTGCCAGTAGTAGGGGGACAGGGTCTAACTATGGCTACACCTTC
CDR3: CASSRGTGSNYGYTF

size: once
D: .
V: TRBV24-1
J: TRBJ2-2
DNA: TGTGCCACCAGTGACAACCGCCGACAGTCCGGGGAGCTGTTTTTT
CDR3: CATSDNRRQSGELFF

size: once
D: .
V: TRBV7-2
J: TRBJ1-1
DNA: TGTGCCAGCAGCCCTACAGGGAGGAACACTGAAGCTTTCTTT
CDR3: CASSPTGRNTEAFF